These 26 T cell receptor beta chains share one sample of origin, sequenced in a study of graft-versus-host responses after intestinal transplantation. Repertoires were generated with immunoSEQ multiplex PCR, while TCRdb's copy carries only in-frame clones and drops some. The sample shows roughly 90,000 clones, about nine tenths of them seen only once. These receptors have no identified antigens. The input for sequencing was unstimulated CD4+ T cells sorted from spleen or lymph node cells, taken before transplant. All receptors derive from a human donor who was the organ donor for an intestinal transplant.

This clone was counted between two and nine times. The chain joins TRBV29-1 to TRBJ2-7; 7 bases match TRBD1. V gave up 6 bases and J gave up 6 bases; unmatched junction bases: 8. Germline V gives CDR1 SQVTM, CDR2 ANQGSEA. The CDR3 totals 12 residues. As DNA, the CDR3 is TGCAGCGTCGCTATTGGGACAGCCGAGCAGTACTTC. Protein product: CSVAIGTAEQYF.

J is TRBJ2-4 and V is TRBV7-3; 7 bases are a match to TRBD1. CDR1 SGHTA and CDR2 FQGTGA come from the germline V gene. The length of the CDR3 is 18 residues. V was clipped by 10 bases and J by 0 bases; unmatched bases: 18. The CDR3 bases are TGTGCCAACCTGGGACGGGCCAAGGGGACAGTAGCCAAAAACATTCAGTACTTC. This translates into CANLGRAKGTVAKNIQYF.

V usage is TRBV4-3 and J usage is TRBJ1-1; no clear D. Trimming stripped 0 bases from V and 0 bases from J, with 5 bases between. CDR3 length equals 14 residues. Germline CDR1 is LGHNA and CDR2 is YSLEER. CDR3 sequence: CASSQDRVNTEAFF. The DNA for the CDR3 is TGCGCCAGCAGCCAAGACCGCGTGAACACTGAAGCTTTCTTT.

The genes are TRBV5-1 and TRBJ2-1, with a tentative D call TRBD2 (6 bases). This CDR3 comprises 13 residues. V dropped 2 bases and J dropped 5 bases, with 8 bases sitting between them. Germline-derived CDR1 and CDR2 are SGHRS and YFSETQ. In DNA form, the CDR3 reads TGCGCCAGCAGCTTCCGGGAGAACAATGAGCAGTTCTTC. It encodes CASSFRENNEQFF.

The chain recombines TRBV5-6 with TRBJ1-1, with D perhaps TRBD1 (5 bases). CDR3 length: 16 amino acids. The germline CDR1 and CDR2 sequences are SGHDT and YYEEEE. Trimming left V 1 base short and J 1 base short, with 14 bases between. CDR3 region: CASSLRGWGGNTEAFF. Written as DNA, the CDR3 is TGTGCCAGCAGCTTGAGGGGATGGGGCGGGAACACTGAAGCTTTCTTT.

The chain is built from TRBV5-1 and TRBJ2-7; 9 positions agree with TRBD1. J lost 4 bases, V lost 1 base, and 3 bases had no gene match. Germline V lookup: CDR1 SGHRS, CDR2 YFSETQ. The CDR3 is 14 residues long. The chain's CDR3 is CASSLRDRAYEQYF. Here the CDR3 DNA reads TGCGCCAGCAGCTTGCGGGACAGGGCATACGAGCAGTACTTC.

V usage is TRBV6-4 and J usage is TRBJ2-3; D unresolved. The CDR3 length is 11 residues. V lost 6 bases to trimming and J lost 2 bases, with 3 bases between them. Germline V CDR1 and CDR2: MRHNA, SNTAGT. The DNA of the CDR3 is TGTGCCAGCAGGGCCACAGATACGCAGTATTTT. It translates to CASRATDTQYF.

This chain joins TRBV7-3 and TRBJ2-2; TRBD1 agrees at 11 bases. V gave up 5 bases and J gave up 15 bases; unmatched junction bases: 14. The CDR3 extends over 15 amino acids. Germline loops: CDR1 SGHTA, CDR2 FQGTGA. The CDR3 nucleotides read TGTGCCAGCAGCCCAGGGGGGACAGGGGGTGCTGTGGTGTTTTTT. Translating gives CASSPGGTGGAVVFF.

The chain couples TRBV11-2 to TRBJ2-5; 7 nucleotides line up with TRBD1. The J call may not be correct, given that the DNA end is closer to TRBJ2-7. Per the germline V gene, CDR1 is SGHAT and CDR2 is FQNNGV. This CDR3 is built from 13 residues. The CDR3 bases are TGTGCCAGCAGCTCTACAGGGGTGGGCGAGCAGTACTTC. As protein: CASSSTGVGEQYF.

J is TRBJ1-2 and V is TRBV5-6; 7 bases align to TRBD1. The CDR3 loop spans 13 amino acids. Looked up from germline, CDR1 is SGHDT and CDR2 is YYEEEE. Trimming took 4 bases from V and 7 from J; bases not matched to a gene: 7. In DNA form, the CDR3 reads TGTGCCAGCAGCCAACAGGGGATCGGTGGCTACACCTTC. Translated, it gives CASSQQGIGGYTF.

On this clone itself: Mismatch with germline at one junction end may stem from a read error. The rearrangement links TRBV5-6 to TRBJ2-7; D might be TRBD2 (5 bases). The CDR3 has 10 amino acids. CDR1 SGHDT and CDR2 YYEEEE come from the germline V gene. Written as DNA, the CDR3 is TGTGCCAGCAGCTCCGGACTTTGGGACTTC. Protein sequence: CASSSGLWDF.

The V and J genes are TRBV5-1 and TRBJ2-7; 7 nucleotides match TRBD1. The ends lost 4 bases at V and 0 bases at J; junction bases unmatched: 7. Germline CDR1 SGHRS, CDR2 YFSETQ. The CDR3 has 15 residues. CDR3 DNA: TGCGCCAGCAGCCTAGGGGGCTCCAGCTCCTACGAGCAGTACTTC. This encodes CASSLGGSSSYEQYF. Drawing the rest from reference TRBV5-1 and TRBJ2-7, the complete variable domain is KAGVTQTPRYLIKTRGQQVTLSCSPISGHRSVSWYQQTPGQGLQFLFEYFSETQRNKGNFPGRFSGRQFSNSRSEMNVSTLELGDSALYLCASSLGGSSSYEQYFGPGTRLTVT.

J is TRBJ2-2 and V is TRBV19, with 13 positions matching TRBD2. The CDR3 is 17 amino acids. Germline assignment: CDR1 LNHDA and CDR2 SQIVND (reference sequence). V shed 6 bases, J shed 0 bases, and the junction held 4 bases outside the gene matches. The CDR3 loop reads CASRKTSGRTNTGELFF. The CDR3 DNA is TGTGCCAGTAGGAAGACTAGCGGGAGGACGAACACCGGGGAGCTGTTTTTT.

The chain recombines TRBV6-1 with TRBJ2-7; D remains unclear. The CDR3 runs 14 residues. Trimming cost V 1 base and J 1 base, with 8 bases left between them. Germline V gives CDR1 MNHNS, CDR2 SASEGT. For the CDR3, the DNA is TGTGCCAGCAGTGAAGTCCCCGGTTCCTACGAGCAGTACTTC. This encodes CASSEVPGSYEQYF.

The V call is TRBV5-1, the J call TRBJ2-7; 8 bases match TRBD1. V shed 0 bases and J 4 bases; nucleotides not matched to a gene: 3. Looked up from germline, CDR1 is SGHRS and CDR2 is YFSETQ. This CDR3 spans 14 amino acids. CDR3 DNA: TGCGCCAGCAGCTTGGCCCAGGGGGCTTACGAGCAGTACTTC. Translation: CASSLAQGAYEQYF. Full variable domain (outside the CDR3, taken from reference TRBV5-1 and TRBJ2-7): KAGVTQTPRYLIKTRGQQVTLSCSPISGHRSVSWYQQTPGQGLQFLFEYFSETQRNKGNFPGRFSGRQFSNSRSEMNVSTLELGDSALYLCASSLAQGAYEQYFGPGTRLTVT.

The chain uses TRBV27 and TRBJ1-2; TRBD1 matches 8 bases. V shed 1 base and J 4 bases; nucleotides not matched to a gene: 8. CDR3 length: 16 residues. Per germline, CDR1 MNHEY and CDR2 SMNVEV (reference sequence). The DNA of the CDR3 is TGTGCCAGCAGTTTATATGGGGGACAGGCTTCCTATGGCTACACCTTC. The encoded protein is CASSLYGGQASYGYTF.

This clone was observed once. This chain uses TRBV5-6 with TRBJ2-5; the D is unclear. Trimming pared 4 bases from V and 2 bases from J, leaving 15 bases between. The CDR3 totals 15 residues. Germline CDR1 SGHDT, CDR2 YYEEEE. The CDR3 loop reads CASSDPRHFQETQYF. Written as DNA, the CDR3 is TGTGCCAGCAGCGACCCGAGACACTTTCAAGAGACCCAGTACTTC.

V is TRBV6-5 and J is TRBJ1-1, with D uncertain. This CDR3 spans 14 amino acids. V was trimmed by 6 bases and J by 1 base, leaving 12 bases between them. Germline assignment: CDR1 MNHEY and CDR2 SVGAGI. The CDR3 nucleotides read TGTGCCAGCAGAAACAGTGGATCGAACACTGAAGCTTTCTTT. This translates into CASRNSGSNTEAFF.

The V gene is TRBV27, the J gene TRBJ1-4, with D perhaps TRBD1 (6 bases). In germline, CDR1 is MNHEY, CDR2 SMNVEV (reference sequence). CDR3 length: 18 residues. V lost 8 bases, J lost 0 bases, and 22 bases lay in between. For the CDR3, the DNA is TGTGCCAGCTCAAAAGGGGGACACCCAATTGCAACTAATGAAAAACTGTTTTTT. The encoded protein is CASSKGGHPIATNEKLFF.

The V gene is TRBV19, the J gene TRBJ2-5; tentatively, D is TRBD1 (5 bases). Germline V gene data show CDR1 as LNHDA and CDR2 as SQIVND (reference sequence). The CDR3 contains 11 residues. The ends were cut back, 5 bases at V and 5 bases at J, with 6 bases in the middle. This CDR3 is CASSPGETQYF. CDR3 bases: TGTGCCAGTAGTCCAGGGGAGACCCAGTACTTC. The full variable domain, rest sourced from reference TRBV19 and TRBJ2-5, is DGGITQSPKYLFRKEGQNVTLSCEQNLNHDAMYWYRQDPGQGLRLIYYSQIVNDFQKGDIAEGYSVSREKKESFPLTVTSAQKNPTAFYLCASSPGETQYFGPGTRLLVL.

With respect to this clone: The junction does not match germline at one end; this may be a read error. The V gene is TRBV7-7, the J gene TRBJ2-1, with 9 bases that match TRBD1. Germline values: CDR1 SSHAT, CDR2 FNYEAQ (reference sequence). The CDR3 spans 15 residues. The CDR3 sequence: CASSPSTGTGNEQFF. Here the CDR3 DNA reads TGTGCTAGCAGCCCGAGCACCGGGACAGGGAATGAGCAGTTCTTC.

The chain combines TRBV5-1 with TRBJ1-2; D is unclear. The germline V gene has CDR1 SGHRS and CDR2 YFSETQ. Trimming took off 1 base at V and 7 bases at J, with 14 bases between the two ends. This CDR3 comprises 14 residues. As DNA, the CDR3 is TGCGCCAGCAGCTTGAATACAGATAATTCTGGCTACACCTTC. Its protein product is CASSLNTDNSGYTF. The full variable domain, its missing parts supplied by reference TRBV5-1 and TRBJ1-2, is KAGVTQTPRYLIKTRGQQVTLSCSPISGHRSVSWYQQTPGQGLQFLFEYFSETQRNKGNFPGRFSGRQFSNSRSEMNVSTLELGDSALYLCASSLNTDNSGYTFGSGTRLTVV.

V is TRBV19 and J is TRBJ1-2; TRBD1 matches 10 bases. The junction had 11 bases not matched to a gene; V was cut back by 6 bases and J by 4 bases. The CDR3 contains 16 residues. Germline V gene sequence: CDR1 LNHDA, CDR2 SQIVND (reference sequence). CDR3 bases: TGTGCCAGTAGCAAGCGAGCGGGACAGGGGAGCTATGGCTACACCTTC. It translates to CASSKRAGQGSYGYTF.

The chain links TRBV7-2 to TRBJ1-1, with D possibly TRBD1 on 6 matching bases. V lost 0 bases to trimming and J lost 3 bases, with 14 bases between them. Germline CDR1 and CDR2: SGHTA and FQGNSA. This CDR3 is 16 amino acids long. The CDR3 DNA reads as TGTGCCAGCAGCTTAGCGCTCGTAGGGGGTCACACTGAAGCTTTCTTT. It codes for CASSLALVGGHTEAFF.

The chain joins TRBV4-3 to TRBJ2-2; 7 nucleotides match TRBD1. Trimming at V came to 2 bases and at J to 6 bases, leaving 15 bases not matched to a gene. From germline, CDR1 is LGHNA and CDR2 YSLEER. The CDR3 contains 18 residues. DNA for the CDR3: TGCGCCAGCAGCCAACAGAGGGTAGTCCTAAGGGGGCCCGGGGAGCTGTTTTTT. Protein: CASSQQRVVLRGPGELFF.

This sequence joins TRBV7-2 and TRBJ2-3; possible D gene TRBD2, 7 bases. V was clipped by 3 bases and J by 0 bases, with 19 bases between them. From germline, CDR1 is SGHTA and CDR2 FQGNSA. The length of the CDR3 is 18 residues. The CDR3 loop is CASSFLLSGGASTDTQYF. The CDR3 bases are TGTGCCAGCAGCTTTTTGTTGTCTGGGGGGGCTAGCACAGATACGCAGTATTTT. The complete variable domain, with remaining parts taken from reference TRBV7-2 and TRBJ2-3, reads GAGVSQSPSNKVTEKGKDVELRCDPISGHTALYWYRQSLGQGLEFLIYFQGNSAPDKSGLPSDRFSAERTGGSVSTLTIQRTQQEDSAVYLCASSFLLSGGASTDTQYFGPGTRLTVL.